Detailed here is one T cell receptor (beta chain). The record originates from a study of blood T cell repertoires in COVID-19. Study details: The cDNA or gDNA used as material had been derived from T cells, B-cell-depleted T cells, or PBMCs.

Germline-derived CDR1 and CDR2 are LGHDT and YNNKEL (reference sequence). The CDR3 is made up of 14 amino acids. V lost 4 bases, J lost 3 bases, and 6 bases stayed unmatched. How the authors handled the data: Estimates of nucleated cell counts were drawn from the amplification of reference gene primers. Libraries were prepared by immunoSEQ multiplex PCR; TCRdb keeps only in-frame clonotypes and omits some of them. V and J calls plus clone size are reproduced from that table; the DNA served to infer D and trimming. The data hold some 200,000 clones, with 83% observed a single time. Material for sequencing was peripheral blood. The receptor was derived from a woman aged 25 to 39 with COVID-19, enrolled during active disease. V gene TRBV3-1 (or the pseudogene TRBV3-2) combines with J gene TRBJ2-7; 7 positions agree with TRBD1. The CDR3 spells CASSRQQGLYEQYF. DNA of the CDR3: TGTGCCAGCAGCCGACAACAGGGGCTCTACGAGCAGTACTTC.